The sequence of this T cell receptor beta chain was determined in a study of blood T cells in healthy people across ages. Whole-study context: Per two T cells, about one barcoded beta molecule was captured through template switching. Study-wide findings and caveats: Diversity of TCR beta correlated strongly with naive T cell percentage. The long-lived group displayed more naive CD4+ cells, plus higher diversity, than the aged donors did.

A single count supports this clonotype. Its antigen remains unidentified. The CDR3 totals 14 residues. Germline-derived CDR1 and CDR2 are MNHEY and SVGEGT. Trimming removed 6 bases at V and 0 bases at J, with 9 bases between. Each of the donors had roughly 9.3 milliliters of peripheral blood drawn into EDTA-treated Vacutainer tubes. Using a J-beta primer mix together with a sample-barcoded 5' primer, a second PCR was run for about 7 to 12 cycles. Via MiXCR, TCRdb re-called the 5' RACE reads, giving one row per CDR3 protein. In the table there are hundreds of thousands of distinct CDR3 sequences, around 42% of which are singletons.

Sequences were obtained from blood. The TCR sequence derives from a man in his sixties in good health. This rearrangement joins TRBV6-2 or TRBV6-3 to TRBJ1-5, with a weak D call TRBD1 (6 bases). The CDR3 DNA is TGTGCCAGCAGGAACAGGGTTAGCAATCAGCCCCAGCATTTT. Its translation is CASRNRVSNQPQHF.